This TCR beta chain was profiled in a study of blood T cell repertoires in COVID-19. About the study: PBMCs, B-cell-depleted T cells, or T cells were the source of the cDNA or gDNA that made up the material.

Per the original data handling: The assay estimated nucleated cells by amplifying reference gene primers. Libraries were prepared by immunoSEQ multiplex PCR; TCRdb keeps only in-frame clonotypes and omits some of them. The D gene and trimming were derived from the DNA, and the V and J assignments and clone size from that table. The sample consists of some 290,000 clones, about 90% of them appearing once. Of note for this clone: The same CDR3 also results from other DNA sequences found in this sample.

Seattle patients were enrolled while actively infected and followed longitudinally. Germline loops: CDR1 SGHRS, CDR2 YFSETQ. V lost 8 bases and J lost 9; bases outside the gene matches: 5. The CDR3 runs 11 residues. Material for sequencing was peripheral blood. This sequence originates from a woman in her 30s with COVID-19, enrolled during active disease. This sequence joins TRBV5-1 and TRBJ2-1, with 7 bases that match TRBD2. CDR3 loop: CASLGGVEQFF. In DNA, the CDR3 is TGCGCCAGTCTTGGGGGGGTTGAGCAGTTCTTC.